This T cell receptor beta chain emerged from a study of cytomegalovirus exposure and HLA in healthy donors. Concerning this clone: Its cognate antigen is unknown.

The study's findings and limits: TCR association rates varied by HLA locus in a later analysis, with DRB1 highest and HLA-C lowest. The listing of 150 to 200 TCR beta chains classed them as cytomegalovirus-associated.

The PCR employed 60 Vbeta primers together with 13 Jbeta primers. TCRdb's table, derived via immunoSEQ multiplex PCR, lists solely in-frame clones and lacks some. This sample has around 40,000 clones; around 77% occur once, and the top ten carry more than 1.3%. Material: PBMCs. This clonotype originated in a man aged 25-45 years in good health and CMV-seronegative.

CDR3 in amino acids: CSVETGPGIYEQYF. For the CDR3, the DNA is TGCAGCGTAGAGACAGGCCCCGGGATTTACGAGCAGTACTTC. V gene TRBV29-1 combines with J gene TRBJ2-7, with TRBD1 as a possible D gene (6 bases). Per the germline V gene, CDR1 is SQVTM and CDR2 is ANQGSEA. The CDR3 has 14 amino acids. V lost 6 bases and J lost 4, with 19 bases in between.